The clone carrying this TCR beta chain has ten or more counts. What it binds is not known. Next came a second PCR, run for roughly 6 to 11 cycles, which used a sample-barcoded 5' primer along with a J-beta primer mix. Via MiXCR, TCRdb re-called the 5' RACE reads, giving one row per CDR3 protein. Among approximately 810,000 distinct CDR3 sequences, around 28% were seen once, and the ten largest hold roughly 17%. The CDR3 sequence is 14 residues long. V was cut by 2 bases and J by 6 bases, with 11 bases left in between. This record comes from a study of blood T cells in healthy people across ages. Findings and caveats of the study: Older age coincided with a roughly linear decline in TCR beta diversity per million T cells.

The source of this sequence is an elderly woman in good health. This chain joins TRBV12-3 or TRBV12-4 and TRBJ1-5; D gene unclear. The specimen sequenced was blood. Here the CDR3 reads CASSLSRVGQPQHF. The CDR3 region has the DNA TGTGCCAGCAGTTTAAGCCGGGTTGGTCAGCCCCAGCATTTT.